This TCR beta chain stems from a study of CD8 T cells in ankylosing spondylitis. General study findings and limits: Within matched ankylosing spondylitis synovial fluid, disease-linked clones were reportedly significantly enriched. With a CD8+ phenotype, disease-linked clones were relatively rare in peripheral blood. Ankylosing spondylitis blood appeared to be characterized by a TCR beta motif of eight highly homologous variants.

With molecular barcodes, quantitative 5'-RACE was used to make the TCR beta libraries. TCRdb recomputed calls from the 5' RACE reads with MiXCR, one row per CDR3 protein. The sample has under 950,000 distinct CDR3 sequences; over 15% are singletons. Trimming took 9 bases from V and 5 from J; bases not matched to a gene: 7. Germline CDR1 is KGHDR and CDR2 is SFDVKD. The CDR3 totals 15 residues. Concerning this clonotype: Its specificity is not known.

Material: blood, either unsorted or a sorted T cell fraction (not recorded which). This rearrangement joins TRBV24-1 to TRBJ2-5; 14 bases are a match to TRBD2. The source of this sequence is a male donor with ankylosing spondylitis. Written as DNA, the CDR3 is TGTGCCACCGGAGGACTAGCGGGGGGAACGGAGACCCAGTACTTC. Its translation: CATGGLAGGTETQYF.